Below, 24 T cell receptor beta chains from the same sample are listed, as sequenced in a study of blood T cell repertoires in COVID-19. Produced via immunoSEQ multiplex PCR; TCRdb's table is partial and in-frame only. The table lists 360,000 or so clones, roughly 89% of them singletons, with roughly 4% in the top ten. The sequenced sample was peripheral blood. Every receptor here comes from an older woman with COVID-19, enrolled during active disease.

The chain uses TRBV3-1 (or the pseudogene TRBV3-2) and TRBJ2-2; D is perhaps TRBD2 (6 bases). Trimming took off 4 bases at V and 5 bases at J, with 8 bases between the two ends. Germline V lookup: CDR1 LGHDT, CDR2 YNNKEL (reference sequence). The CDR3 is 13 residues long. The CDR3 DNA reads as TGTGCCAGCAGCCGACGGGGGACCGGGGAGCTGTTTTTT. Its protein is CASSRRGTGELFF.

Note on this clone: A clone one base away is much larger, so this may be a read error. This rearrangement joins TRBV12-3 or TRBV12-4 to TRBJ2-7, with 7 positions matching TRBD1. This CDR3 is built from 13 residues. Trimming took 5 bases from V and 3 from J; bases not matched to a gene: 4. The CDR3 coding sequence is TGTGCCAGCAGTGACCGGGACAGCTACGAGCAGTACTTC. Its translation is CASSDRDSYEQYF.

V gene TRBV12-5 combines with J gene TRBJ2-3; 10 nucleotides match TRBD1. The CDR3 loop spans 15 amino acids. The J segment lost 5 bases and the V segment lost 5 bases, leaving 7 bases of the junction unmatched. CDR1 is LGHNT and CDR2 is FRNRAP in the germline V gene. CDR3 amino acids: CASGRRQGAVDTQYF. The CDR3 region has the DNA TGTGCTAGTGGTCGTAGACAGGGGGCTGTAGATACGCAGTATTTT.

V is TRBV4-2 and J is TRBJ2-1, with 7 bases matching TRBD1. Germline V gene lookup returns CDR1 LGHNA and CDR2 YNFKEQ. The CDR3 runs to 17 residues. The V and J ends lost 4 bases and 5 bases, in that order; junction bases with no gene match: 14. CDR3 amino acids: CASSLTTAGGVDNEQFF. In nucleotides, the CDR3 is TGTGCCAGCAGCCTTACAACGGCAGGGGGAGTCGACAATGAGCAGTTCTTC.

The chain recombines TRBV6-5 with TRBJ1-2; D is perhaps TRBD1 (6 bases). The V end lost 2 bases, the J end lost 7 bases, and 11 bases lay between the germline ends. Per the germline V gene, CDR1 is MNHEY and CDR2 is SVGAGI. The CDR3 contains 13 residues. CDR3 in DNA: TGTGCCAGCAGTTACGCGACAGGAGGTGGCTACACCTTC. Residues: CASSYATGGGYTF.

The chain links TRBV5-1 to TRBJ2-6; 11 bases are shared with TRBD1. This CDR3 is built from 17 residues. The V gene end was trimmed by 2 bases and the J gene end by 0 bases; junction bases not matched to a gene: 1. The germline V gene has CDR1 SGHRS and CDR2 YFSETQ. The CDR3 DNA follows: TGCGCCAGCAGCTTTGGACAGGGGGCCTCTGGGGCCAACGTCCTGACTTTC. Its translation is CASSFGQGASGANVLTF.

The V gene is TRBV23-1, the J gene TRBJ1-1, with D tentatively TRBD1 (5 bases). TRBV23-1 carries the ORF label, with uncertain function. CDR3 size: 12 residues. The ends were cut back, 8 bases at V and 1 base at J, with 8 bases in the middle. This CDR3 reads CASGGGNTEAFF. CDR3 DNA sequence: TGCGCCAGCGGGGGGGGGAACACTGAAGCTTTCTTT.

The chain employs TRBV19 and TRBJ2-2; TRBD2 is a possible D gene (5 bases). CDR3 length: 14 residues. The V end lost 4 bases, the J end lost 5 bases, and 11 bases lay between the germline ends. The germline CDR1 and CDR2 sequences are LNHDA and SQIVND (reference sequence). CDR3 in amino acids: CASSKAGSTGELFF. The CDR3 DNA is TGTGCCAGTAGTAAGGCGGGCAGTACCGGGGAGCTGTTTTTT.

This chain connects TRBV6-5 to TRBJ1-1, with D unresolved. The CDR3 spans 13 residues. V lost 2 bases and J lost 5, with 9 bases in between. The germline gives CDR1 MNHEY, CDR2 SVGAGI. CDR3 sequence (DNA): TGTGCCAGCAGTTACCTTCGGGGAACTGAAGCTTTCTTT. Translating it yields CASSYLRGTEAFF.

This clone was seen a few times. The rearrangement joins TRBV3-1 (or the pseudogene TRBV3-2) to TRBJ1-2; D is perhaps TRBD1 (5 bases). The CDR3 covers 15 residues. Germline lookup yields CDR1 LGHDT and CDR2 YNNKEL (reference sequence). V was trimmed by 0 bases and J by 0 bases, leaving 8 bases between them. The CDR3 DNA reads TGTGCCAGCAGCCAAGATTGGGGCCCTAACTATGGCTACACCTTC. Translating gives CASSQDWGPNYGYTF.

The CDR3 spells CASSFRQLDSPLHF. The CDR3 coding sequence is TGTGCCAGCAGCTTCAGACAGTTGGATTCACCCCTCCACTTT. This sequence joins TRBV9 and TRBJ1-6; D is possibly TRBD1 (5 bases). This CDR3 spans 14 amino acids. CDR1 is SGDLS and CDR2 is YYNGEE in the germline V gene. Trimming stripped 4 bases from V and 8 bases from J, with 13 bases between.

This chain links TRBV27 with TRBJ2-1, with 9 bases fitting TRBD1. The germline gives CDR1 MNHEY, CDR2 SMNVEV (reference sequence). The CDR3 consists of 15 residues. The trim removed 2 bases at V and 9 bases at J, leaving 8 bases unmatched. The CDR3 here is CASSLLRTGDPEQFF. The CDR3 DNA reads TGTGCCAGCAGTTTACTGAGGACAGGGGATCCTGAGCAGTTCTTC.

The V and J genes are TRBV20-1 and TRBJ2-7; possibly TRBD2 for D (6 bases). This CDR3 contains 11 residues. Trimming shortened V by 3 bases and J by 6 bases, and 9 bases separated the two germline ends. Germline V gene lookup returns CDR1 DFQATT and CDR2 SNEGSKA (reference sequence). CDR3 sequence: CSASAGSEQYF. As DNA, the CDR3 is TGCAGTGCTAGCGCGGGGAGCGAGCAGTACTTC.

The rearrangement joins TRBV6-5 to TRBJ1-6; TRBD1 might be the D (5 bases). Germline V lookup: CDR1 MNHEY, CDR2 SVGAGI. V lost 6 bases and J 4 bases, leaving 13 bases between the germline ends. The CDR3 spans 15 residues. The CDR3 nucleotides read TGTGCCAGCAGGGCCCTGGACATTTATAATTCACCCCTCCACTTT. Its translation is CASRALDIYNSPLHF.

This sequence joins TRBV19 and TRBJ1-6; D perhaps matches TRBD1 (5 bases). V lost 6 bases to trimming and J lost 6 bases, with 18 bases between them. Germline V gives CDR1 LNHDA, CDR2 SQIVND (reference sequence). The CDR3 is made up of 16 amino acids. Here the CDR3 reads CASSLYRLRVNSPLHF. CDR3 nucleotides: TGTGCCAGTAGCCTCTACAGGCTTCGGGTTAATTCACCCCTCCACTTT.

This chain links TRBV10-3 with TRBJ2-7, with 8 positions matching TRBD2. This CDR3 contains 15 residues. Per germline, CDR1 ENHRY and CDR2 SYGVKD. V lost 2 bases and J lost 1; bases outside the gene matches: 4. The CDR3 is CAISEPGGESYEQYF. The CDR3 DNA sequence: TGTGCCATCAGTGAGCCGGGGGGGGAGTCCTACGAGCAGTACTTC.

The genes are TRBV27 and TRBJ1-1; tentatively, D is TRBD1 (6 bases). CDR1 and CDR2 (germline): MNHEY, SMNVEV (reference sequence). Trimming stripped 5 bases from V and 0 bases from J, with 16 bases between. The CDR3 has 16 residues. CDR3 sequence reads: CASSVRTVTMNTEAFF. The CDR3 DNA follows: TGTGCCAGCAGTGTTAGGACAGTTACCATGAACACTGAAGCTTTCTTT.

The V and J genes are TRBV27 and TRBJ1-5; D is undetermined. Looked up from germline, CDR1 is MNHEY and CDR2 is SMNVEV (reference sequence). The CDR3 extends over 14 amino acids. Trimming took off 9 bases at V and 8 bases at J, with 20 bases between the two ends. In nucleotides, the CDR3 is TGTGCCAGACCCGAGGAGGAGGGTATTGAGCCCCAGCATTTT. It is translated as CARPEEEGIEPQHF.

This chain links TRBV28 with TRBJ2-5; maybe TRBD1 (5 bases). The length of the CDR3 is 12 residues. Germline V lookup: CDR1 MDHEN, CDR2 SYDVKM. The CDR3 nucleotides are TGTGCATCGGAAGGGGTACAAGAGACCCAGTACTTC. This encodes CASEGVQETQYF.

The rearrangement joins TRBV10-3 to TRBJ2-7, with 9 bases identical to TRBD1. Germline CDR1 and CDR2: ENHRY and SYGVKD. CDR3 length: 14 amino acids. V gave up 3 bases and J gave up 5 bases; unmatched junction bases: 5. The CDR3 reads CAISDQQGAHEQYF. CDR3 sequence (DNA): TGTGCCATCAGTGATCAACAGGGGGCCCACGAGCAGTACTTC.

V usage is TRBV27 and J usage is TRBJ2-3; tentatively, D is TRBD1 (5 bases). Trimming removed 2 bases from V and 0 bases from J, with 9 bases in between. Germline assignment: CDR1 MNHEY and CDR2 SMNVEV (reference sequence). This CDR3 is built from 15 residues. This chain's CDR3 is CASSLGAVSTDTQYF. CDR3 coding DNA: TGTGCCAGCAGTTTAGGGGCAGTGAGCACAGATACGCAGTATTTT.

CDR3 region: CASRSGTGLHEQYF. The CDR3 bases are TGCGCCAGCAGGTCCGGGACAGGCCTTCACGAGCAGTACTTC. This sequence joins TRBV10-1 and TRBJ2-7, with 8 bases fitting TRBD1. The CDR3 covers 14 residues. The V gene end was trimmed by 6 bases and the J gene end by 5 bases; junction bases not matched to a gene: 9. Germline V gene sequence: CDR1 WNHNN, CDR2 SYGVQD (reference sequence).

The V gene is TRBV4-1, the J gene TRBJ2-1; 7 positions agree with TRBD1. After removal of 1 base from V and 2 bases from J, the junction contained 5 bases not matched to a gene. CDR3 length equals 16 residues. Germline assignment: CDR1 MGHRA and CDR2 YSYEKL. The CDR3 nucleotides are TGCGCCAGCAGCCAAGCCTCGGGACAGACCTACAATGAGCAGTTCTTC. Encoded protein: CASSQASGQTYNEQFF.

V gene TRBV19 combines with J gene TRBJ1-6; the D gene is possibly TRBD1 (6 bases). The germline CDR1 and CDR2 sequences are LNHDA and SQIVND (reference sequence). Trimming left V 3 bases short and J 0 bases short, with 9 bases between. This CDR3 has 16 amino acids. The CDR3 protein is CASSMQGSSYNSPLHF. The DNA of the CDR3 is TGTGCCAGTAGTATGCAGGGGAGCTCCTATAATTCACCCCTCCACTTT.